A selection of T cell receptor beta chains follows, all from one sample in a study of blood T cell repertoires in COVID-19. Libraries were prepared by immunoSEQ multiplex PCR; TCRdb keeps only in-frame clonotypes and omits some of them. The sample shows over 150,000 clones, approximately 87% of them seen only once. Sequenced sample: peripheral blood. The origin of the receptors is a man aged 70-80 years with active or convalescent COVID-19. Both conserved end residues are part of each CDR3. Fields, in order: D gene, V gene, clone size, J gene, CDR3 protein, CDR3 DNA. The D gene is left open where the match is weak. Clone sizes are given selectively: once, few, many, or a class where the clone is expanded.

-	TRBV11-2	-	TRBJ1-1	CASSPQSAVNTEAFF	TGTGCCAGCAGCCCCCAATCTGCAGTGAACACTGAAGCTTTCTTT
TRBD1	TRBV19	-	TRBJ1-1	CASSIVGQGAPEAFF	TGTGCCAGTAGTATTGTGGGACAGGGGGCCCCTGAAGCTTTCTTT
-	TRBV28	-	TRBJ2-3	CATQAGLSTDTQYF	TGTGCCACGCAAGCCGGACTTAGCACAGATACGCAGTATTTT
-	TRBV7-2	-	TRBJ1-5	CASSLAREQPQHF	TGTGCCAGCAGCTTAGCTCGAGAACAGCCCCAGCATTTT
-	TRBV7-8	once	TRBJ1-4	CASSPWEAYNEKLFF	TGTGCCAGCAGCCCCTGGGAGGCCTATAATGAAAAACTGTTTTTT
-	TRBV6-2/TRBV6-3	-	TRBJ2-1	CASSYSNSYNEQFF	TGTGCCAGCAGTTACTCGAACAGCTACAATGAGCAGTTCTTC
-	TRBV28	-	TRBJ1-1	CASSLPQGNTEAFF	TGTGCCAGCAGCCTCCCCCAGGGAAACACTGAAGCTTTCTTT
-	TRBV5-4	few	TRBJ1-1	CASSRRRNTEAFF	TGTGCCAGCAGCCGCCGTAGGAACACTGAAGCTTTCTTT
-	TRBV19	few	TRBJ2-7	CASSIETQGSYEQYF	TGTGCCAGTAGTATCGAGACGCAGGGCTCCTACGAGCAGTACTTC
-	TRBV11-2	-	TRBJ1-1	CASSLDSPGINTEAFF	TGTGCCAGCAGCTTAGATTCCCCGGGGATTAACACTGAAGCTTTCTTT
TRBD1	TRBV19	-	TRBJ1-2	CASSSTGRGYTF	TGTGCCAGTAGCTCGACAGGGAGAGGCTACACCTTC
TRBD2	TRBV19	-	TRBJ2-7	CASSIAAGGPNEQYF	TGTGCCAGTAGTATAGCAGCGGGAGGGCCCAACGAGCAGTACTTC
TRBD1	TRBV28	-	TRBJ2-7	CASRRPGQGDHEQYF	TGTGCCAGCAGGCGACCGGGACAGGGGGACCACGAGCAGTACTTC
TRBD1	TRBV14	-	TRBJ1-2	CASSQQTGTLGYGYTF	TGTGCCAGCAGCCAGCAGACAGGGACCCTTGGCTATGGCTACACCTTC
-	TRBV5-8	-	TRBJ2-7	CASSLTRAYEQYF	TGTGCCAGCAGCTTGACGCGAGCCTACGAGCAGTACTTC
-	TRBV2	-	TRBJ1-2	CASSGIEGDGYTF	TGTGCCAGCAGTGGAATTGAGGGAGATGGCTACACCTTC
TRBD2	TRBV28	-	TRBJ2-1	CASSLGEYSGRGNEQFF	TGTGCCAGCAGTTTGGGGGAGTATAGCGGGAGGGGCAATGAGCAGTTCTTC
-	TRBV15	few	TRBJ1-4	CATSRDRGIGEKLFF	TGTGCCACCAGCAGAGATCGAGGTATTGGTGAAAAACTGTTTTTT
TRBD1	TRBV7-9	-	TRBJ1-2	CASSSQGQLSYGYTF	TGTGCCAGCAGCTCTCAGGGACAGCTGTCCTATGGCTACACCTTC
-	TRBV5-1	-	TRBJ1-1	CASSLGGRNTEAFF	TGCGCCAGCAGCTTGGGTGGCAGGAACACTGAAGCTTTCTTT
-	TRBV28	-	TRBJ2-7	CASRTPLDRDYEQYF	TGTGCCAGCAGAACACCTCTCGACAGAGACTACGAGCAGTACTTC
TRBD1	TRBV6-5	-	TRBJ1-2	CASSYNRQGPIGYTF	TGTGCCAGCAGTTACAATCGACAGGGGCCCATTGGCTACACCTTC
-	TRBV11-2	-	TRBJ1-1	CASSISSPNTEAFF	TGTGCCAGCAGTATTAGCAGTCCAAACACTGAAGCTTTCTTT
-	TRBV3-1/TRBV3-2	-	TRBJ2-3	CASSQQRVDTDTQYF	TGTGCCAGCAGCCAACAGCGGGTGGACACAGATACGCAGTATTTT
-	TRBV3-1/TRBV3-2	-	TRBJ2-1	CASSRLGASSYNEQFF	TGTGCCAGCAGCCGCTTGGGGGCGTCCTCCTACAATGAGCAGTTCTTC
-	TRBV27	-	TRBJ1-2	CASSPEVQGNYGYTF	TGTGCCAGCAGTCCAGAGGTCCAGGGTAACTATGGCTACACCTTC
-	TRBV29-1	few	TRBJ1-3	CSVVIGAGVGNTIYF	TGCAGCGTTGTAATTGGGGCAGGGGTTGGAAACACCATATATTTT
-	TRBV18	-	TRBJ1-4	CASSPGPGASEKLFF	TGTGCCAGCTCACCGGGCCCAGGGGCGAGTGAAAAACTGTTTTTT
TRBD1	TRBV27	-	TRBJ1-2	CASTNWDRGQAGGYTF	TGTGCCAGCACCAACTGGGACAGGGGGCAGGCAGGAGGCTACACCTTC
-	TRBV24-1	-	TRBJ2-2	CATSDPTGTVGTGELFF	TGTGCCACCAGTGACCCGACAGGAACTGTGGGGACCGGGGAGCTGTTTTTT
TRBD1	TRBV19	-	TRBJ1-2	CASSTRDRGREAYGYTF	TGTGCCAGTAGTACTCGGGACAGGGGACGAGAAGCCTATGGCTACACCTTC
TRBD1	TRBV18	once	TRBJ1-4	CASSRDRPNEKLFF	TGTGCCAGCTCACGGGACAGACCGAATGAAAAACTGTTTTTT
-	TRBV19	-	TRBJ1-2	CASSRAEVRGGYGYTF	TGTGCCAGTAGCCGGGCGGAGGTCAGGGGCGGCTATGGCTACACCTTC
-	TRBV20-1	many	TRBJ2-7	CSASVRATYEQYF	TGCAGTGCTAGTGTCAGGGCCACCTACGAGCAGTACTTC
-	TRBV7-8	-	TRBJ1-1	CASSPREGREAFF	TGTGCCAGCAGCCCAAGAGAGGGTCGTGAAGCTTTCTTT
-	TRBV7-2	-	TRBJ1-5	CASSTRGSNQPQHF	TGTGCCAGCAGCACCAGGGGAAGCAATCAGCCCCAGCATTTT
-	TRBV20-1	-	TRBJ1-2	CSASTGLGYTF	TGCAGTGCTAGTACAGGGTTGGGCTACACCTTC
-	TRBV15	-	TRBJ2-1	CATSRVTGSYNEQFF	TGTGCCACCAGCAGAGTGACAGGTTCCTACAATGAGCAGTTCTTC
TRBD1	TRBV7-8	-	TRBJ2-1	CASSSGQGQYNEQFF	TGTGCCAGCAGCTCCGGACAGGGCCAATACAATGAGCAGTTCTTC
-	TRBV5-4	once	TRBJ1-2	CASSLRVAGYTF	TGTGCCAGCAGCTTGCGAGTAGCTGGCTACACCTTC
-	TRBV7-7	-	TRBJ2-5	CASSLIQGQETQYF	TGTGCCAGCAGCTTAATTCAGGGACAAGAGACCCAGTACTTC
-	TRBV3-1/TRBV3-2	-	TRBJ2-2	CASSLGTPAGGELFF	TGTGCCAGCAGCCTCGGGACTCCCGCAGGGGGGGAGCTGTTTTTT
-	TRBV7-2	-	TRBJ1-2	CASSPRGVTHGYTF	TGTGCCAGCAGCCCACGGGGGGTGACACATGGCTACACCTTC
TRBD1	TRBV7-9	-	TRBJ1-1	CASSLVTGYGAFF	TGTGCCAGCAGCTTAGTGACAGGGTATGGAGCTTTCTTT
TRBD1	TRBV27	-	TRBJ1-5	CASSPGQAPNQPQHF	TGTGCCAGCAGTCCAGGACAGGCTCCTAATCAGCCCCAGCATTTT
-	TRBV19	-	TRBJ1-1	CASSIRGRRGTEAFF	TGTGCCAGTAGTATAAGGGGCCGGCGAGGCACTGAAGCTTTCTTT
-	TRBV18	-	TRBJ1-5	CASSPGGGNQPQHF	TGTGCCAGCTCACCAGGAGGAGGCAATCAGCCCCAGCATTTT
-	TRBV5-1	-	TRBJ1-5	CASSLDRTDNQPQHF	TGCGCCAGCAGCTTGGATCGGACAGACAATCAGCCCCAGCATTTT
TRBD2	TRBV4-3	-	TRBJ2-1	CASSQALAGGYNEQFF	TGCGCCAGCAGCCAAGCTTTAGCGGGGGGCTACAATGAGCAGTTCTTC
TRBD1	TRBV15	-	TRBJ1-2	CATSSHRGFGYTF	TGTGCCACCAGCAGCCACAGGGGTTTCGGCTACACCTTC